This passage covers 15 T cell receptor beta chains from one sample sequenced in a study of glioma-infiltrating T cells after dendritic cell vaccination. This table comes from immunoSEQ multiplex PCR, and its TCRdb copy is limited to in-frame clones, with some not included. The data show around 58,000 clones, with approximately 78% seen just once and 9% to 10% held by the top ten. Material: blood, obtained before dendritic cell vaccination. These receptors were obtained from a human donor with glioblastoma.

The chain has TRBV5-1 and TRBJ2-6; 7 nucleotides match TRBD1. Unmatched junction bases numbered 5, after V lost 9 bases and J lost 2 bases. CDR3 size: 14 residues. From germline, CDR1 is SGHRS and CDR2 YFSETQ. The CDR3 region is CATTGVAGANVLTF. CDR3 sequence (DNA): TGCGCCACCACAGGGGTGGCTGGGGCCAACGTCCTGACTTTC. Based on the CDR3 plus reference TRBV5-1 and TRBJ2-6, the full variable domain is KAGVTQTPRYLIKTRGQQVTLSCSPISGHRSVSWYQQTPGQGLQFLFEYFSETQRNKGNFPGRFSGRQFSNSRSEMNVSTLELGDSALYLCATTGVAGANVLTFGAGSRLTVL.

V is TRBV6-6 and J is TRBJ2-1; TRBD1 might be the D (6 bases). This CDR3 has 15 residues. The V gene's germline CDR1 is MNHNY and CDR2 SVGAGI (reference sequence). V was trimmed by 5 bases and J by 1 base, leaving 12 bases between them. The chain's CDR3 is CASSRQDLSYNEQFF. The CDR3 nucleotides read TGTGCCAGCAGTCGACAGGACCTTTCCTACAATGAGCAGTTCTTC.

The genes are TRBV5-8 and TRBJ2-3; 9 bases are shared with TRBD1. The CDR3 contains 14 residues. The J segment lost 2 bases and the V segment lost 9 bases, leaving 7 bases of the junction unmatched. Looked up from germline, CDR1 is SGHTS and CDR2 is YDEGEE. CDR3 in amino acids: CATMDRGLTDTQYF. As DNA, the CDR3 is TGTGCCACCATGGACAGGGGCCTCACAGATACGCAGTATTTT. Filled out from reference TRBV5-8 and TRBJ2-3, the complete variable domain reads EAGVTQSPTHLIKTRGQQATLRCSPISGHTSVYWYQQALGLGLQFLLWYDEGEERNRGNFPPRFSGRQFPNYSSELNVNALELEDSALYLCATMDRGLTDTQYFGPGTRLTVL.

The rearrangement links TRBV12-5 to TRBJ1-1, with D uncertain. This CDR3 comprises 13 residues. Germline CDR1 is LGHNT and CDR2 is FRNRAP. V was clipped by 0 bases and J by 6 bases, with 8 bases between them. Here the CDR3 reads CASGLVLGSEAFF. CDR3 nucleotides: TGTGCTAGTGGTTTGGTACTAGGATCTGAAGCTTTCTTT.

The chain couples TRBV2 to TRBJ1-3; TRBD1 matches at 10 bases. CDR1 is SNHLY, CDR2 FYNNEI, per germline. The V gene end was trimmed by 5 bases and the J gene end by 4 bases; junction bases not matched to a gene: 11. The CDR3 has 17 residues. DNA of the CDR3: TGTGCCAGCAGTCATACCCTGGGACAGGGGTACGGAAACACCATATATTTT. Amino acid sequence: CASSHTLGQGYGNTIYF.

In DNA form, the CDR3 reads TGTGCCATCAGTGTAGGACAGGGGGCGAATCAGCCCCAGCATTTT. Protein sequence: CAISVGQGANQPQHF. This chain uses TRBV10-3 with TRBJ1-5, with 11 bases that match TRBD1. The CDR3 is 15 residues long. The J segment lost 4 bases and the V segment lost 4 bases, leaving 3 bases of the junction unmatched. Germline-derived CDR1 and CDR2 are ENHRY and SYGVKD.

The chain joins TRBV5-1 to TRBJ1-4, with a possible D match to TRBD1 (6 bases). V shed 2 bases and J shed 0 bases, with 17 bases lying between them. Germline V gene lookup returns CDR1 SGHRS and CDR2 YFSETQ. This CDR3 contains 18 residues. The CDR3 protein is CASSLTGHSYSTNEKLFF. In DNA, the CDR3 is TGCGCCAGCAGCTTAACAGGGCATAGTTATTCAACTAATGAAAAACTGTTTTTT.

The chain combines TRBV5-6 with TRBJ1-2; 11 nucleotides match TRBD1. The germline CDR1 and CDR2 sequences are SGHDT and YYEEEE. The V gene end was trimmed by 3 bases and the J gene end by 4 bases; junction bases not matched to a gene: 2. The CDR3 contains 14 residues. CDR3 DNA: TGTGCCAGCAGCTCCGGGACAGGGGGCTATGGCTACACCTTC. Translating it yields CASSSGTGGYGYTF.

This sequence joins TRBV7-9 and TRBJ1-6; D is possibly TRBD1 (5 bases). The CDR3 covers 16 residues. Germline lookup yields CDR1 SEHNR and CDR2 FQNEAQ (reference sequence). V shed 5 bases and J shed 7 bases, with 18 bases lying between them. CDR3 bases: TGTGCCAGCAGCCTTGATCACGGGACTCTCAATTCACCCCTCCACTTT. This encodes CASSLDHGTLNSPLHF. Drawing the rest from reference TRBV7-9 and TRBJ1-6, the complete variable domain is DTGVSQNPRHKITKRGQNVTFRCDPISEHNRLYWYRQTLGQGPEFLTYFQNEAQLEKSRLLSDRFSAERPKGSFSTLEIQRTEQGDSAMYLCASSLDHGTLNSPLHFGNGTRLTVT.

CDR3 region: CASSIGVRGVDTQYF. The CDR3 DNA follows: TGTGCCAGTAGTATAGGGGTCAGGGGTGTTGATACGCAGTATTTT. The chain joins TRBV19 to TRBJ2-3; D is perhaps TRBD1 (6 bases). From germline, CDR1 is LNHDA and CDR2 SQIVND (reference sequence). This CDR3 region has 15 residues. V was cut by 1 base and J by 6 bases, with 14 bases left in between.

V usage is TRBV30 and J usage is TRBJ1-1; D gene uncertain. This CDR3 region has 12 residues. The V gene lost 3 bases and the J gene lost 3 bases, with 8 bases spanning the gap. The germline V gene has CDR1 GTSNPN and CDR2 SVGIG (reference sequence). DNA for the CDR3: TGTGCCTGGAGATGGCGGCACACTGAAGCTTTCTTT. Translating gives CAWRWRHTEAFF.

V is TRBV5-8 and J is TRBJ2-5; 16 bases line up with TRBD2. Germline lookup yields CDR1 SGHTS and CDR2 YDEGEE. Trimming removed 4 bases from V and 4 bases from J; junction bases left unmatched: 4. This CDR3 contains 16 residues. The CDR3 DNA follows: TGTGCCAGCAGCCTAGGGACTAGCGGGAGGGGAGAGACCCAGTACTTC. This translates into CASSLGTSGRGETQYF. The full variable domain, completed using reference TRBV5-8 and TRBJ2-5, is EAGVTQSPTHLIKTRGQQATLRCSPISGHTSVYWYQQALGLGLQFLLWYDEGEERNRGNFPPRFSGRQFPNYSSELNVNALELEDSALYLCASSLGTSGRGETQYFGPGTRLLVL.

The J gene is TRBJ2-7, the V gene TRBV5-8, with 16 bases fitting TRBD2. J lost 6 bases, V lost 4 bases, and 10 bases had no gene match. The CDR3 has 17 residues. In germline, CDR1 is SGHTS, CDR2 YDEGEE. CDR3 protein: CASSAAGTSGGASEQYF. DNA for the CDR3: TGTGCCAGCAGCGCCGCCGGGACTAGCGGGGGGGCTAGCGAGCAGTACTTC.

In this sample, this clone turned up a few times. The chain has TRBV11-3 and TRBJ2-3; 12 bases are a match to TRBD2. V was clipped by 0 bases and J by 2 bases; unmatched bases: 3. Germline CDR1 is SGHNT and CDR2 is YENEEA. The CDR3 has 17 amino acids. The CDR3 DNA reads as TGTGCCAGCAGCTTAGAAACTAGCGGGGGGAACACAGATACGCAGTATTTT. Protein product: CASSLETSGGNTDTQYF.

This chain joins TRBV7-9 and TRBJ2-5, with a possible D match to TRBD1 (6 bases). V lost 1 base to trimming and J lost 2 bases, with 8 bases between them. The germline CDR1 and CDR2 sequences are SEHNR and FQNEAQ (reference sequence). The CDR3 extends over 14 amino acids. CDR3: CASSLGRGQETQYF. In DNA form, the CDR3 reads TGTGCCAGCAGCTTAGGCAGGGGACAAGAGACCCAGTACTTC.